This T cell receptor beta chain was recorded in a study of CD8 T cells in Susac syndrome. Random hexamers were used to reverse transcribe the RNA input (about 0.45 to 1 ug). A multiplex approach, immunoSEQ multiplex PCR, amplified TCR beta CDR3 across 54 Vbeta and 13 Jbeta. One entry per CDR3 protein results from TCRdb running MiXCR on the immunoSEQ multiplex PCR reads. This sample has about 200,000 distinct CDR3 sequences; approximately 95% occur once, and the top ten carry about 0.08%. CDR1 is SQVTM and CDR2 is ANQGSEA in the germline V gene. The trim removed 1 base at V and 9 bases at J, leaving 7 bases unmatched. CDR3 length: 14 amino acids.

The V gene is TRBV29-1, the J gene TRBJ2-1, with 9 bases lining up with TRBD2. The sequence derives from a human donor with multiple sclerosis. Sequences were obtained from CD4+ T cells from PBMCs. Here the CDR3 reads CSVEVSGGFGEQFF. CDR3 sequence (DNA): TGCAGCGTTGAAGTTAGCGGGGGTTTCGGTGAGCAGTTCTTC.